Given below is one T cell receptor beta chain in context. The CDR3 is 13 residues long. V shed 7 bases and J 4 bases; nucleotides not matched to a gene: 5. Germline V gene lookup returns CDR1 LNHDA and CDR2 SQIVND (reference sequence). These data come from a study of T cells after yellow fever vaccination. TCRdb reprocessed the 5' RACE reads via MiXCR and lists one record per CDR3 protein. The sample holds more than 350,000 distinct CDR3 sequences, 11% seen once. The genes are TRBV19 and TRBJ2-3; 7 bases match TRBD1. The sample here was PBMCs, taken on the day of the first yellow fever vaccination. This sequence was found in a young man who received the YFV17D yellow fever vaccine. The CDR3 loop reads CASTRQGSDTQYF. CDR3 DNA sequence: TGTGCCAGTACACGACAGGGATCAGATACGCAGTATTTT.